The entry below describes one T cell receptor (beta chain). The target antigen is unknown. This record comes from a study of OX40 agonist ivuxolimab in advanced cancers. A history of autoimmune disease or systemic immunosuppression excluded patients. This CDR3 has 14 residues. V was shortened by 2 bases and J by 1 base, with 9 bases between the two germline ends. CDR1 and CDR2 from the germline V gene are MDHEN and SYDVKM. Libraries were prepared by immunoSEQ multiplex PCR; TCRdb keeps only in-frame clonotypes and omits some of them. The top ten hold around 2.9% of the sample, which has around 92,000 clones, more than 80% seen once. Overall study results and limits: On average, CD8+ T cells showed a greater number of expanded clones than CD4+. Researchers did not determine the expanded peripheral T cells' antigen specificity.

The material sequenced was CD4+ or CD8+ T cells sorted from blood, taken in a trial of the OX40 agonist ivuxolimab. The V gene is TRBV28, the J gene TRBJ2-7; D is undetermined. This TCR was sampled from an adult with an advanced solid tumor such as melanoma, head and neck, liver or kidney cancer. The CDR3 loop reads CASSLALGSYEQYF. In DNA form, the CDR3 reads TGTGCCAGCAGTTTAGCGTTGGGGTCCTACGAGCAGTACTTC.